This TCR beta chain is drawn from a study of blood T cell repertoires in COVID-19 (dated by TCRdb to 2020 to 2021). Describing the broader study: The collaborator samples originated in the United States, Italy and Spain and spanned the acute and convalescent phases of COVID-19. The material from the prospective study consisted of cDNA or gDNA derived from T cells, B-cell-depleted T cells, or PBMCs. Subjects who had been exposed to COVID-19, were actively infected with it, or had recovered from it provided the deeply sampled blood TCRbeta repertoires that made up the dataset. The repertoires were released in a freely available public database meant as a resource for research on the immune response to SARS-CoV-2. Samples came from the ongoing ImmuneRACE study (first 160 participants) plus 1,254 subjects from 6 global collaborators. Sample metadata almost always included a de-identified subject ID, COVID-19 status, age in years and sex. Where HLA class I and class II types were available, the types were taken from metadata supplied by the sample provider, not from assay-based typing. General findings and caveats noted by the study authors: The amount of clinical and demographic metadata varied by source and participant and was provided uncurated.

On this clone: There is no known antigen for this receptor. Base qualities were left out, and no much larger clone turns up one base away.

Enrolling through a virtual design, the prospective study's participants ranged in age from about 18 to 89 years and lived across 20 to 25 United States geographic areas. In the prospective study, cohorts were assigned on the basis of participant-reported clinical history obtained from a screening survey and a study questionnaire. For ImmuneRACE Cohort 3, a participant was defined as recovered based on two consecutive negative NP/OP PCR tests, clearance by a healthcare professional, or resolution of symptoms. In the prospective study, whole blood, serum and a nasopharyngeal or oropharyngeal swab were collected from each participant by mobile phlebotomists. Prospective study participants could optionally give additional blood draws and questionnaires over an approximately 2-month period. Blood samples from the prospective study were shipped frozen or at room temperature prior to DNA extraction.

TCRbeta CDR3 regions were amplified from genomic DNA using the immunoSEQ Assay, a bias-controlled multiplex PCR. The authors processed their data as follows. Within the assay, amplification of reference gene primers was used to estimate how many nucleated cells each sample contained. Sequence reads were collapsed and filtered to measure the absolute abundance of every unique TCRbeta CDR3 rearrangement. For each sample, productive Simpson clonality was calculated by taking the square root of Simpson's diversity index across productive rearrangements. Held by TCRdb, this immuneACCESS table contains in-frame sequences only and omits some clones. Under half of the omission traces to an unresolved V gene where checked; the cause of the rest is unknown. For V, J and clone size, that table is used; D and trimming come from the DNA. Within this sample are about 390,000 clones, with approximately 90% of them counted one time only. Roughly a tenth of the sample is taken by the ten largest.

The CDR3 starts with the cysteine, ends with the phenylalanine, and has 15 residues. The entry retains the CDR3 DNA only, 45 bases that are in frame from base 1. CDR1 is given as SGHVS and CDR2 as FQNEAQ, both from the germline V gene. Germline trimming amounts to 1 base on V and 10 bases on J, with 10 as the count of junction bases outside the gene matches. The clonotype comes from a woman aged 45-65 years who had recovered from COVID-19. The receptor chain draws on TRBV7-8 and TRBJ1-5; TRBD1 lines up with 7 middle nucleotides. Sequenced: PBMCs or T cells enriched from blood (not recorded which). In nucleotide form, the sequence is TGTGCCAGCAGCTTAGGACAGGGTGATCGATCACCCCAGCATTTT. Its translation reads: CASSLGQGDRSPQHF.